Listed below are T cell receptor beta chains from one sample, sequenced in a study of shared clonotypes between healthy human individuals. Using immunoSEQ multiplex PCR, the repertoire was profiled, and TCRdb retains in-frame clones only, with some absent. The sample has 2,500,000 or so clones, approximately 94% seen once. The specimen sequenced was naive CD4+ T cells from PBMCs. The receptors were sampled from a man aged 18 to 35 in good health. Some clones in this sample may be carry-over from other donors' samples. Both conserved end residues are part of each CDR3. Each record gives: V gene, J gene, clone size, CDR3 protein. Clone size is stated in some rows and not others, as once, few, many or a class when expanded.

V: TRBV5-1
J: TRBJ2-3
size: -
CDR3: CASSRWTSGRRTDTQYF

V: TRBV4-1
J: TRBJ2-6
size: -
CDR3: CASSQEGWTNVLTF

V: TRBV4-1
J: TRBJ2-1
size: -
CDR3: CASSQAGTSVSNEQFF

V: TRBV5-1
J: TRBJ2-3
size: -
CDR3: CASSPTTDTQYF

V: TRBV5-1
J: TRBJ2-7
size: -
CDR3: CATGLADGYEQYF

V: TRBV6-5
J: TRBJ1-1
size: -
CDR3: CASSPGHGAFF

V: TRBV14
J: TRBJ2-2
size: -
CDR3: CASSQRAGTSGRPANTGELFF

V: TRBV29-1
J: TRBJ2-5
size: -
CDR3: CSVKESQETQYF

V: TRBV30
J: TRBJ2-1
size: -
CDR3: CAWSASNLNEQFF

V: TRBV25-1
J: TRBJ2-7
size: -
CDR3: CASSEETSGVRCF

V: TRBV19
J: TRBJ1-1
size: -
CDR3: CASSIFSGDEAFF

V: TRBV4-1
J: TRBJ1-1
size: -
CDR3: CASSQEGLRLGEAFF

V: TRBV5-1
J: TRBJ2-5
size: -
CDR3: CASSVGLKETQYF

V: TRBV18
J: TRBJ1-4
size: -
CDR3: CASSPQNTGSADGKLFF

V: TRBV6-6
J: TRBJ2-7
size: -
CDR3: CASSYKGTRALYEQYF

V: TRBV11-3
J: TRBJ2-1
size: once
CDR3: CASSPILADNEQFF

V: TRBV27
J: TRBJ2-3
size: once
CDR3: CASSLGGSHGDTQYF

V: TRBV6-5
J: TRBJ2-7
size: -
CDR3: CASSKGPNEQYF

V: TRBV4-2
J: TRBJ1-4
size: -
CDR3: CASSPRRTGLKNEKLFF

V: TRBV6-5
J: TRBJ2-1
size: -
CDR3: CASSYSSGPDEQFF

V: TRBV7-2
J: TRBJ2-1
size: -
CDR3: CASSRTASSYNEQFF

V: TRBV7-9
J: TRBJ1-4
size: -
CDR3: CASSIRVGGANEKLFF

V: TRBV6-1
J: TRBJ1-2
size: -
CDR3: CASSEAGRGYGYTF

V: TRBV30
J: TRBJ2-1
size: -
CDR3: CAWRAGTSGGGNSYNEQFF

V: TRBV7-8
J: TRBJ2-5
size: once
CDR3: CASSFDRDPLFPSKTQYF

V: TRBV30
J: TRBJ1-3
size: -
CDR3: CGRSTGGNTIYF